This T cell receptor (beta chain) was identified in a study of metastatic and nonmetastatic thyroid tumors (dated by TCRdb to 2018 to 2021). Looking at the study overall: For patients with malignant and with benign thyroid disease, the researchers compared repertoires between peripheral blood samples and tumor or nodule tissue samples.

The library was made by PCR. Sequencing relied on an Illumina HiSeq 4000. The TCR beta-chain CDR3 region of each patient was profiled by high-throughput sequencing. The published analysis was carried out like this. CDR3 differences across clinicopathological groups were used to build a classifier for discriminating distant-metastatic papillary thyroid cancer patients. The Shannon index was used to assess repertoire diversity, and the Morisita-Horn index was used to assess tumor-blood repertoire similarity. The public reads were reanalyzed by TCRdb: fastp trimming at Q25, MiXCR alignment, in-frame beta chains only. The V and J calls and clone size are TCRdb's, not the authors'. The sample has 23,000 or so clones on record, 20% to 25% of them singletons. About 30% of the sample is in the top ten clones. None of the patients had been given any treatment before thyroid surgery. Using T-cell receptor beta sequencing, the researchers looked back retrospectively at clinical samples from patients, gathered between about 2012 and 2018.

CDR1 and CDR2, looked up from the germline V gene (reference sequence), are SEHNR and FQNEAQ. The CDR3 has 13 amino acids, counting the end cysteine and phenylalanine. The read is trimmed to its CDR3 DNA, 39 bases read in frame from base 1. Trimming leaves V shorter by 1 base and J shorter by 11 bases, with the junction holding 3 bases beyond the gene matches. The investigation overall reported the following: In both blood and tumor samples, TCR beta diversity was reported to be significantly higher in malignant tumors than in benign nodules.

This clone was seen many times. Its target antigen remains unknown. Per-nucleotide qualities are absent, and no much larger clonotype sits a single base away. The sequence is built from TRBV7-9 and TRBJ2-7, with 12 bases matching TRBD2. The clonotype comes from a male donor with papillary thyroid cancer or a benign thyroid nodule (not recorded which). Some clones in this sample may be carry-over from other donors' samples. Sequencing input: blood. The CDR3 in this case is CASSLGLAGVKYF. DNA sequence: TGTGCCAGCAGCTTAGGACTAGCGGGAGTGAAGTACTTC. Extended through the reference TRBV7-9 and TRBJ2-7 proteins, this CDR3 yields the full variable domain: DTGVSQNPRHKITKRGQNVTFRCDPISEHNRLYWYRQTLGQGPEFLTYFQNEAQLEKSRLLSDRFSAERPKGSFSTLEIQRTEQGDSAMYLCASSLGLAGVKYFGPGTRLTVT.